This record concerns one T cell receptor (beta chain) sequence. These data are taken from a study of blood T cells in healthy people across ages. V was clipped by 3 bases and J by 8 bases, with 19 bases between them. The CDR3 is 15 residues long. Every donor gave 9 to 10 milliliters of peripheral blood. Alongside a J-beta primer mix, a sample-barcoded 5' primer served in a second PCR lasting roughly 6 to 11 cycles. TCRdb reprocessed the 5' RACE reads via MiXCR and lists one record per CDR3 protein. The data show about 1.5 million distinct CDR3 sequences, approximately 39% seen once. Input material: blood. The sequence was collected from a woman younger than 30 in good health. This chain connects TRBV12-3 or TRBV12-4 to TRBJ1-2, with a tentative D call TRBD1 (6 bases). Here the CDR3 reads CASSLDDSQGNGYTF. CDR3 nucleotides: TGTGCCAGCAGTTTGGATGATTCACAGGGTAACGGCTACACCTTC.